Presented here are 10 T cell receptor beta chains from one specimen sequenced in a study of shared T cell receptors in the human thymus. TCRdb's table, derived via immunoSEQ multiplex PCR, lists solely in-frame clones and lacks some. The sample yields roughly 560,000 clones, approximately 78% seen once. These records were also assigned to another study, of human thymus T cells.

The specimen was thymocytes. These receptors were collected from a boy younger than two with a congenital heart defect.

This chain connects TRBV5-8 to TRBJ2-7; weak D call: TRBD2 (5 bases). Deletions cut 4 bases from V and 6 bases from J, with 26 bases between. CDR3 size: 17 residues. In germline, CDR1 is SGHTS, CDR2 YDEGEE. CDR3 sequence reads: CASSPPSRLARTCEQYF. The CDR3 DNA reads TGTGCCAGCAGCCCCCCCTCTCGATTAGCGCGGACTTGCGAGCAGTACTTC.

The rearrangement links TRBV28 to TRBJ2-7; perhaps TRBD2 as D (6 bases). The V gene lost 6 bases and the J gene lost 5 bases, with 32 bases spanning the gap. The CDR3 contains 19 residues. Germline lookup yields CDR1 MDHEN and CDR2 SYDVKM. CDR3 sequence (DNA): TGTGCCAGCAGCCCAAGCATTCTTAGCTCTCGGGAGAGTATCGACGAGCAGTACTTC. Encoded protein: CASSPSILSSRESIDEQYF.

V is TRBV29-1 and J is TRBJ1-2; TRBD1 matches at 9 bases. After removal of 6 bases from V and 6 bases from J, the junction contained 5 bases not matched to a gene. Per germline, CDR1 SQVTM and CDR2 ANQGSEA. The CDR3 is 12 residues long. DNA of the CDR3: TGCAGCGTATCCGGGACAGGGCATGGCTACACCTTC. Translating it yields CSVSGTGHGYTF.

This rearrangement joins TRBV29-1 to TRBJ2-2; D gene unclear. Trimming left V 6 bases short and J 2 bases short, with 10 bases between. This CDR3 is built from 13 residues. The germline V gene encodes CDR1 SQVTM and CDR2 ANQGSEA. The DNA of the CDR3 is TGCAGCGTCGAAAACACCAACACCGGGGAGCTGTTTTTT. This codes for CSVENTNTGELFF.

The chain couples TRBV4-3 to TRBJ1-1; 11 bases are shared with TRBD1. CDR1 is LGHNA, CDR2 YSLEER, per germline. Trimming removed 0 bases from V and 1 base from J; junction bases left unmatched: 7. The CDR3 is 18 amino acids. The CDR3, as DNA: TGCGCCAGCAGCCAAGATCGTGGGGACAGGGGGAGGAACACTGAAGCTTTCTTT. Translated: CASSQDRGDRGRNTEAFF.

The chain is built from TRBV15 and TRBJ2-7; maybe TRBD2 (6 bases). Germline V gives CDR1 LNHNV, CDR2 YYDKDF (reference sequence). V lost 6 bases and J lost 1, with 16 bases in between. The CDR3 totals 15 residues. The DNA of the CDR3 is TGTGCCACCAGTCCATTGTGGGGGGAGTCCTACGAGCAGTACTTC. Translated, it gives CATSPLWGESYEQYF.

The rearrangement uses TRBV4-1 and TRBJ1-3, with D perhaps matching TRBD1 (5 bases). This CDR3 region has 17 residues. Germline CDR1 reads MGHRA; CDR2 reads YSYEKL. Trimming took off 1 base at V and 4 bases at J, with 17 bases between the two ends. This chain's CDR3 is CASSQGCRQGDGNTIYF. The DNA for the CDR3 is TGCGCCAGCAGCCAAGGTTGTAGGCAGGGCGACGGAAACACCATATATTTT.

This clone turned up a few times. The chain joins TRBV4-3 to TRBJ2-7; 8 bases are shared with TRBD2. The CDR3 has 19 residues. With V trimmed by 0 bases and J by 2 bases, 15 bases remained unmatched. From germline, CDR1 is LGHNA and CDR2 YSLEER. In nucleotides, the CDR3 is TGCGCCAGCAGCCAAGATAGAAAAGCGGGAGCGGGCCAAACCTACGAGCAGTACTTC. Amino acid sequence: CASSQDRKAGAGQTYEQYF.

The chain employs TRBV5-6 and TRBJ2-2; 9 nucleotides align to TRBD2. V lost 2 bases to trimming and J lost 3 bases; unmatched junction nucleotides: 11. CDR3 length: 18 residues. Germline CDR1 is SGHDT and CDR2 is YYEEEE. CDR3 sequence reads: CASSFIPSGKRYTGELFF. CDR3 bases: TGTGCCAGCAGCTTCATCCCTAGCGGGAAACGGTACACCGGGGAGCTGTTTTTT.

The chain employs TRBV27 and TRBJ2-2, with D possibly matching TRBD2 (6 bases). CDR3 length: 14 residues. Germline values: CDR1 MNHEY, CDR2 SMNVEV (reference sequence). Deletions cut 6 bases from V and 6 bases from J, with 14 bases between. CDR3 residues: CASSQRWGAGELFF. DNA for the CDR3: TGTGCCAGCAGCCAGAGGTGGGGGGCCGGGGAGCTGTTTTTT.